These 5 T cell receptor beta chains came from one sample sequenced in a study of long-term antiretroviral therapy in people with HIV. Survey-level immunoSEQ v3.0 assays were run. Method: immunoSEQ multiplex PCR; TCRdb's copy keeps in-frame clones and lacks some. This sample has some 15,000 clones, with around 73% found just once. The material sequenced was unsorted PBMCs, taken more than 3.1 years after starting antiretroviral therapy. These receptors were obtained from a middle-aged woman with HIV.

CDR3 nucleotide sequence: TGTGCCAGCAGTTATTCTGGTCTACGCGAGCAGTACTTC. Translated: CASSYSGLREQYF. V is TRBV6-5 and J is TRBJ2-7; D unclear. V gave up 3 bases and J gave up 6 bases, with 12 bases separating them. This CDR3 is built from 13 residues. Germline V CDR1 and CDR2: MNHEY, SVGAGI.

The rearrangement links TRBV18 to TRBJ2-1; 11 nucleotides match TRBD2. Germline lookup yields CDR1 KGHSH and CDR2 LQKENI. V was pared by 3 bases and J by 4 bases, with 8 bases of the junction left unmatched. The CDR3 is made up of 17 amino acids. CDR3 loop: CASSPPNSGGDYNEQFF. CDR3 nucleotides: TGTGCCAGCTCACCTCCCAATAGCGGGGGGGATTACAATGAGCAGTTCTTC.

The chain is built from TRBV5-1 and TRBJ2-5; D might be TRBD1 or TRBD2, each matching 5 bases. V dropped 0 bases and J dropped 4 bases, with 19 bases sitting between them. Germline-derived CDR1 and CDR2 are SGHRS and YFSETQ. The CDR3 spans 17 residues. The CDR3 coding sequence is TGCGCCAGCAGCTTGGGAGGGGTCACAATAAATCGAGAGACCCAGTACTTC. Its translation is CASSLGGVTINRETQYF.

The CDR3 protein is CASSLLAGARTDTQYF. In nucleotides, the CDR3 is TGTGCCAGCAGCTTGCTCGCGGGGGCCCGCACAGATACGCAGTATTTT. J is TRBJ2-3 and V is TRBV5-8, with D maybe TRBD2 (7 bases). Trimming stripped 1 base from V and 1 base from J, with 13 bases between. The CDR3 totals 16 residues. CDR1 and CDR2 from the germline V gene are SGHTS and YDEGEE.

The V call is TRBV25-1, the J call TRBJ2-7; 7 bases agree with TRBD1. The CDR3 is 14 residues long. Trimming at V came to 1 base and at J to 0 bases, leaving 0 bases not matched to a gene. CDR1 and CDR2 (germline): MGHDK, SYGVNS. The CDR3 region is CASSESGGSYEQYF. The CDR3, as DNA: TGTGCCAGCAGTGAATCAGGGGGCTCCTACGAGCAGTACTTC.